A selection of T cell receptor beta chains follows, all from one sample in a study of cytomegalovirus exposure and HLA in healthy donors. Sequencing used immunoSEQ multiplex PCR; TCRdb keeps in-frame clones, though not all of them. The sample shows some 75,000 clones, and 4% to 5.5% sits with its ten largest clones. Sequences were obtained from PBMCs. The receptor source for this set is a man aged 40-50 years in good health and CMV-seronegative. Each CDR3 is given with its conserved first and last residue. A D gene is named only where the DNA matches it firmly.

v_call	j_call	d_call	cdr3_aa	cdr3_nt
TRBV27	TRBJ2-7	TRBD2	CASKGLAASYEQYF	TGTGCCAGCAAGGGACTAGCGGCCTCCTACGAGCAGTACTTC
TRBV28	TRBJ2-3	TRBD2	CASMNGGRTDTQYF	TGTGCCAGCATGAACGGCGGGAGAACAGATACGCAGTATTTT
TRBV18	TRBJ2-7	NA	CASSPPSGFYEQYF	TGTGCCAGCTCACCACCTAGCGGCTTCTACGAGCAGTACTTC
TRBV13	TRBJ2-6	TRBD1	CASSLIPGQGLSGANVLTF	TGTGCCAGCAGCCTAATACCGGGACAGGGACTCTCTGGGGCCAACGTCCTGACTTTC
TRBV11-2	TRBJ2-7	TRBD1	CASSLRQGTEQYF	TGTGCCAGCAGCTTACGACAGGGAACCGAGCAGTACTTC
TRBV10-2	TRBJ2-3	NA	CASSVFVYTDTQYF	TGCGCCAGCAGTGTATTTGTCTATACAGATACGCAGTATTTT
TRBV6-5	TRBJ1-2	NA	CASKNMAQGYGYTF	TGTGCCAGCAAAAACATGGCACAGGGATATGGCTACACCTTC
TRBV7-9	TRBJ1-1	NA	CASSRGDSKGTEAFF	TGTGCCAGCAGCCGTGGGGACTCCAAGGGCACTGAAGCTTTCTTT
TRBV27	TRBJ2-1	NA	CASRTSSEQFF	TGTGCCAGCCGCACTAGCAGTGAGCAGTTCTTC
TRBV4-1	TRBJ2-5	NA	CASSPQELRQETQYF	TGCGCCAGCAGCCCGCAAGAGCTTCGCCAAGAGACCCAGTACTTC
TRBV9	TRBJ2-7	TRBD2	CASSVRPQLAGFLKAQYF	TGTGCCAGCAGCGTTAGGCCCCAACTAGCGGGCTTTCTAAAGGCGCAGTACTTC
TRBV10-2	TRBJ1-5	NA	CASRGTEGSNQPQHF	TGCGCCAGCAGGGGGACGGAGGGTAGCAATCAGCCCCAGCATTTT
TRBV19	TRBJ2-6	NA	CASRTGIGTGSGANVLTF	TGTGCCAGTCGGACCGGGATAGGGACTGGCTCTGGGGCCAACGTCCTGACTTTC
TRBV28	TRBJ2-7	TRBD1	CASSLEGASRYEQYF	TGTGCCAGCAGTTTAGAGGGGGCGTCTCGGTACGAGCAGTACTTC
TRBV5-1	TRBJ2-5	NA	CASSYSTLAETQYF	TGCGCCAGCAGCTATTCGACACTGGCGGAGACCCAGTACTTC
TRBV10-3	TRBJ1-5	NA	CAISDPTGGNQPQHF	TGTGCCATCAGTGATCCGACGGGAGGCAATCAGCCCCAGCATTTT
TRBV5-1	TRBJ2-3	NA	CASSLSQAYTDTQYF	TGCGCCAGCAGCCTTTCTCAGGCTTACACAGATACGCAGTATTTT
TRBV11-2	TRBJ2-2	TRBD2	CASARASGIRELFF	TGTGCCAGCGCTAGGGCTAGCGGCATCCGAGAGCTGTTTTTT
TRBV2	TRBJ1-5	NA	CASSYAGIGNQPQHF	TGTGCCAGCAGTTATGCAGGAATTGGCAATCAGCCCCAGCATTTT
TRBV6-5	TRBJ2-7	TRBD1	CASSLGTGAYEQYF	TGTGCCAGCAGCCTTGGCACAGGGGCCTACGAGCAGTACTTC
TRBV11-2	TRBJ2-2	NA	CASSLTKRSYTGELFF	TGTGCCAGCAGCTTAACCAAGCGCAGCTACACCGGGGAGCTGTTTTTT
TRBV29-1	TRBJ1-2	NA	CSVEDPGSYGYTF	TGCAGCGTTGAAGATCCAGGGTCTTATGGCTACACCTTC
TRBV28	TRBJ1-6	NA	CASSLSDSPLHF	TGTGCCAGCAGTTTATCCGATTCACCCCTCCACTTT
TRBV19	TRBJ2-7	TRBD1	CATRNPGQGEYEQYF	TGTGCCACCAGGAATCCGGGACAGGGGGAGTACGAGCAGTACTTC
TRBV5-8	TRBJ1-2	NA	CASSLEAGDGYTF	TGTGCCAGCAGCTTGGAGGCAGGGGATGGCTACACCTTC
TRBV5-1	TRBJ2-1	TRBD1	CASSSGGTGAYEQFF	TGCGCCAGCAGCTCCGGCGGGACAGGGGCCTATGAGCAGTTCTTC
TRBV18	TRBJ2-3	TRBD1	CASSPNLLTGSADTQYF	TGTGCCAGCTCACCAAATCTTTTGACAGGGAGTGCAGATACGCAGTATTTT
TRBV30	TRBJ1-5	NA	CAWSRGASNQPQHF	TGTGCCTGGTCGCGGGGGGCAAGCAATCAGCCCCAGCATTTT
TRBV28	TRBJ2-2	NA	CASSRTGELFF	TGTGCCAGCAGTCGGACCGGGGAGCTGTTTTTT
TRBV4-3	TRBJ1-5	NA	CASSQDPAPSNQPQHF	TGCGCCAGCAGCCAAGATCCCGCGCCTAGCAATCAGCCCCAGCATTTT
TRBV18	TRBJ2-2	TRBD2	CASSLGLAGNTGELFF	TGTGCCAGCTCACTCGGACTAGCGGGGAACACCGGGGAGCTGTTTTTT
TRBV7-2	TRBJ2-7	NA	CASSLGLATYEQYF	TGTGCCAGCAGCTTAGGATTAGCCACCTACGAGCAGTACTTC
TRBV19	TRBJ2-3	NA	CASSIQGSDTQYF	TGTGCCAGTAGTATTCAGGGGTCAGATACGCAGTATTTT
TRBV30	TRBJ1-5	TRBD1	CAWSRQGNQPQHF	TGTGCCTGGAGTCGACAGGGGAATCAGCCCCAGCATTTT
TRBV13	TRBJ2-5	TRBD1	CASSFGQGVRETQYF	TGTGCCAGCAGCTTCGGACAGGGAGTTCGGGAGACCCAGTACTTC
TRBV7-8	TRBJ1-5	NA	CASSFFGQGRQGQPQHF	TGTGCCAGCAGCTTTTTCGGTCAGGGGCGTCAGGGGCAGCCCCAGCATTTT
TRBV5-1	TRBJ2-2	NA	CARGGRGRTGELFF	TGCGCCAGGGGAGGTAGGGGGCGCACCGGGGAGCTGTTTTTT
TRBV11-2	TRBJ2-7	TRBD1	CASNQKGQSYEQYF	TGTGCCAGCAACCAAAAGGGACAGAGCTACGAGCAGTACTTC
TRBV6-5	TRBJ2-1	TRBD1	CASSSMGQQNYNEQFF	TGTGCCAGCAGTTCCATGGGACAGCAGAACTACAATGAGCAGTTCTTC
TRBV7-2	TRBJ1-2	NA	CASSYGRGGYGYTF	TGTGCCAGCAGCTACGGGCGGGGAGGTTATGGCTACACCTTC